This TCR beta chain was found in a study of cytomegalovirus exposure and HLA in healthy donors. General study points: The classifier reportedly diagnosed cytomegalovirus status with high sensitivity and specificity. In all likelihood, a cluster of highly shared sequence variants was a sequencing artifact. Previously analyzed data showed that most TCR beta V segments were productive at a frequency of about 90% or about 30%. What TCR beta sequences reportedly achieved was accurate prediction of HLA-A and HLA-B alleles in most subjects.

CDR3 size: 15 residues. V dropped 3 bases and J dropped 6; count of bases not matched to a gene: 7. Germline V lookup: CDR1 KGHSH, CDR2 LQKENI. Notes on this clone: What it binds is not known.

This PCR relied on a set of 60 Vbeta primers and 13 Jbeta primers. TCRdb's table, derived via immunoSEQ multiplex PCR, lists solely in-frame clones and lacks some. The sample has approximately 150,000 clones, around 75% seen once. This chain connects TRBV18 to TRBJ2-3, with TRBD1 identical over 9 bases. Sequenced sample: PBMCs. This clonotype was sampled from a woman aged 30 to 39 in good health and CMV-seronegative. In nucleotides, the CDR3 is TGTGCCAGCTCACCGGCCGGGACAGGGTGGGATACGCAGTATTTT. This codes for CASSPAGTGWDTQYF.